This T cell receptor beta chain was identified in a study of blood T cell repertoires in COVID-19. In the authors' workflow: Using reference gene primer amplification, nucleated cell counts were estimated. Method: immunoSEQ multiplex PCR; TCRdb's copy keeps in-frame clones and lacks some. For V, J and clone size, that table is used; D and trimming come from the DNA. Of over 200,000 clones listed, over 80% are singletons. Germline-derived CDR1 and CDR2 are GTSNPN and SVGIG (reference sequence). The CDR3 is 13 amino acids. J was trimmed by 2 bases and V by 3 bases; bases with no gene match: 2. Exposed participants encountered a COVID-19 case during the 2 weeks preceding study entry.

This receptor was taken from a woman aged 30 to 39 who had been exposed to COVID-19. The chain couples TRBV30 to TRBJ2-7, with TRBD1 matching 9 bases. Specimen: PBMCs or T cells enriched from blood (not recorded which). The CDR3 nucleotides are TGTGCCTGGAGAGGACAGGGGACCTACGAGCAGTACTTC. Translated: CAWRGQGTYEQYF.